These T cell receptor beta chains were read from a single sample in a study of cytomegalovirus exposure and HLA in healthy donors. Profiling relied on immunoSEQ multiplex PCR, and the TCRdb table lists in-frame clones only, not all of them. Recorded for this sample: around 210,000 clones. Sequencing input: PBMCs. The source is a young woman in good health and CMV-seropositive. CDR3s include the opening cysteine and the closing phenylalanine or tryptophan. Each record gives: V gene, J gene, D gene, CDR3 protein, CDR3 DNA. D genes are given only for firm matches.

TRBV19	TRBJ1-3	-	CASSRSGNTIYF	TGTGCCAGTAGTCGCTCTGGAAACACCATATATTTT
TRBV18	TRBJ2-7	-	CASSPPNFSYEQYF	TGTGCCAGCTCACCACCGAACTTCTCCTACGAGCAGTACTTC
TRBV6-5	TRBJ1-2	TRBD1	CATQGDYGYTF	TGTGCCACGCAGGGGGACTATGGCTACACCTTC
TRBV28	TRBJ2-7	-	CASSLTRVYEQYF	TGTGCCAGCAGTTTGACCAGGGTCTACGAGCAGTACTTC
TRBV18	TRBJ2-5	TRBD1	CASSPGQGIETQYF	TGTGCCAGCTCACCGGGACAGGGGATAGAGACCCAGTACTTC
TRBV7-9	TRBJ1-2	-	CASSLYDTDYGYTF	TGTGCCAGCAGCTTGTACGACACGGACTATGGCTACACCTTC
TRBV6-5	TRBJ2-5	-	CASSPLDTQETQYF	TGTGCCAGCAGCCCCTTGGACACTCAAGAGACCCAGTACTTC
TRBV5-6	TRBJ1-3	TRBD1	CASSLYVTGGGNTIYF	TGTGCCAGCAGCTTGTACGTGACAGGGGGAGGAAACACCATATATTTT
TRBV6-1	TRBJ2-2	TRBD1	CASSEFWDRATGELFF	TGTGCCAGCAGTGAATTTTGGGACAGGGCCACCGGGGAGCTGTTTTTT
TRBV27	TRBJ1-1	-	CASSLYGGSAFF	TGTGCCAGCAGTTTATATGGCGGTTCGGCTTTCTTT
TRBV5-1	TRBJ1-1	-	CASSSATENTEAFF	TGCGCCAGCAGCTCAGCAACAGAGAACACTGAAGCTTTCTTT
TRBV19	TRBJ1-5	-	CASANGADNQPQHF	TGTGCCAGTGCAAATGGGGCCGATAATCAGCCCCAGCATTTT
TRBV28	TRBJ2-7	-	CASALVGGEQYF	TGTGCCAGCGCTTTAGTAGGGGGCGAGCAGTACTTC
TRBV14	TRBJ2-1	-	CASSPWTFPTTYNEQFF	TGTGCCAGCAGCCCCTGGACTTTTCCTACGACCTACAATGAGCAGTTCTTC
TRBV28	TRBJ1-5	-	CASSPFVGSSGGDPQHF	TGTGCCAGCAGTCCTTTCGTCGGGTCGTCTGGAGGGGATCCCCAGCATTTT
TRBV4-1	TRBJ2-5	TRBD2	CASSHTSGGAETQYF	TGCGCCAGCAGCCACACTAGCGGGGGGGCAGAGACCCAGTACTTC
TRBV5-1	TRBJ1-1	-	CASSSGVGTEAFF	TGCGCCAGCAGCTCTGGAGTGGGCACTGAAGCTTTCTTT
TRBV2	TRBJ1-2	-	CASLPGGSPAINYGYTF	TGTGCCAGCCTTCCTGGGGGGTCGCCGGCCATTAACTATGGCTACACCTTC
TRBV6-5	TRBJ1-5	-	CASSYLDQPQHF	TGTGCCAGCAGTTACCTTGATCAGCCCCAGCATTTT